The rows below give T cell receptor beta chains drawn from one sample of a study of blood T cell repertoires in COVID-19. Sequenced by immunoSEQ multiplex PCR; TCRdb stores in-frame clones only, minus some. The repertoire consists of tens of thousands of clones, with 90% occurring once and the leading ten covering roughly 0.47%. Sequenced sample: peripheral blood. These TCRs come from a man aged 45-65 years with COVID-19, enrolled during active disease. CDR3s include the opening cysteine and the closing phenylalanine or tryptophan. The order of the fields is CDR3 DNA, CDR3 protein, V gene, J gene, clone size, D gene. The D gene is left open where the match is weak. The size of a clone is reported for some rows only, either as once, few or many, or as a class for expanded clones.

TGTGCCAGCAGCCCCCGAGGGCGGGAGGGGGAGCAGTTCTTC	CASSPRGREGEQFF	TRBV9	TRBJ2-1	NA	TRBD2
TGTGCCAGCAGCTCGGTTGAGAACACTGAAGCTTTCTTT	CASSSVENTEAFF	TRBV7-3	TRBJ1-1	NA	NA
TGTGCCAGCAGCAAAATGCATAATCGGGAGAGGCACACTGAAGCTTTCTTT	CASSKMHNRERHTEAFF	TRBV21-1	TRBJ1-1	few	NA
TGTGCCAGCAGTAACACGAGGACAGAGCAGGATGGCTACACCTTC	CASSNTRTEQDGYTF	TRBV6-6	TRBJ1-2	NA	NA
TGTGCCAGCAGCGTAGGAGGACTAGCGGGAGGGCCTGGGGCCAACGTCCTGACTTTC	CASSVGGLAGGPGANVLTF	TRBV9	TRBJ2-6	NA	TRBD2
TGTGCCAGCAGTGACGGACAGGGGCCGAATTCACCCCTCCACTTT	CASSDGQGPNSPLHF	TRBV2	TRBJ1-6	few	TRBD1
TGTGCCAGCAGTGAAGCGCTGTCTAGCGGGGGCACAGATACGCAGTATTTT	CASSEALSSGGTDTQYF	TRBV6-1	TRBJ2-3	NA	TRBD2
TGCGCCAGCGGGGGGAGAGGGCGGGTAGCCTACGAGCAGTACTTC	CASGGRGRVAYEQYF	TRBV5-1	TRBJ2-7	NA	NA
TGCGCCAGCAGCTCAAACTCTCCGGGACAGGGTTACGAGCAGTACTTC	CASSSNSPGQGYEQYF	TRBV5-1	TRBJ2-7	NA	TRBD1
TGCGCCAGCAGCAAGGGACTAGCGGGAGACGAGCAGTACTTC	CASSKGLAGDEQYF	TRBV5-1	TRBJ2-7	NA	TRBD2
TGTGCCAGTAGTAATCAGGGTCTCTATGGCTACACCTTC	CASSNQGLYGYTF	TRBV19	TRBJ1-2	once	NA
TGTGCCAGCAGGGGAGGGGTGCGTAATTCACCCCTCCACTTT	CASRGGVRNSPLHF	TRBV2	TRBJ1-6	NA	NA
TGTGCCACCAGCAAAGGCAGGGATGTTTCCTACGAGCAGTACTTC	CATSKGRDVSYEQYF	TRBV15	TRBJ2-7	NA	NA
TGTGCCAGCAGTCCCACCGGGACAGCTGAAGCTTTCTTT	CASSPTGTAEAFF	TRBV6-5	TRBJ1-1	NA	TRBD1